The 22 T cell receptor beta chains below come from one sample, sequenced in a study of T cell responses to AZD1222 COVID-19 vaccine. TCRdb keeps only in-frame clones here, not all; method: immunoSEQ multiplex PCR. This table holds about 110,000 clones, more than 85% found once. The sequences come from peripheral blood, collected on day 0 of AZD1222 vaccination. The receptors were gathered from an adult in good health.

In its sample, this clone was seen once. The CDR3 coding sequence is TGTGCCAGCAGTCCCTACATCAGGGGAGACACTGAAGCTTTCTTT. Its protein product is CASSPYIRGDTEAFF. The rearrangement uses TRBV28 and TRBJ1-1; D might be TRBD1 (6 bases). CDR1 is MDHEN, CDR2 SYDVKM, per germline. This CDR3 spans 15 amino acids. Trimming shortened V by 5 bases and J by 3 bases, and 16 bases separated the two germline ends.

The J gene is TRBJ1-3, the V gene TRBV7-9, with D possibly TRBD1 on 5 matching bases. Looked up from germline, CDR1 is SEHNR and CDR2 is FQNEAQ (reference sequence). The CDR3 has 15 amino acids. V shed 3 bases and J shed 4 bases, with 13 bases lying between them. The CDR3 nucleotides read TGTGCCAGCAGCTTGTCCAGGGCTTACGGAAACACCATATATTTT. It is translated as CASSLSRAYGNTIYF. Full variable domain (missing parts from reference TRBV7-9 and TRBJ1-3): DTGVSQNPRHKITKRGQNVTFRCDPISEHNRLYWYRQTLGQGPEFLTYFQNEAQLEKSRLLSDRFSAERPKGSFSTLEIQRTEQGDSAMYLCASSLSRAYGNTIYFGEGSWLTVV.

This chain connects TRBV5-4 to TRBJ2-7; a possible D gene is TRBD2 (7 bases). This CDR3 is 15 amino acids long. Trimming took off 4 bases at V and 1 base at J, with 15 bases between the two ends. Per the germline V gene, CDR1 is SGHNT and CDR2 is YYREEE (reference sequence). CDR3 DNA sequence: TGTGCCAGCAGCGGCGGGGGCGAGAATTCCTACGAGCAGTACTTC. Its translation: CASSGGGENSYEQYF.

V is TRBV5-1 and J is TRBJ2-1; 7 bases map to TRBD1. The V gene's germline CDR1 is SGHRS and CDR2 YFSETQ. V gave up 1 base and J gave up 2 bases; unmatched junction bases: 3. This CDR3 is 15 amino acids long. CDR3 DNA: TGCGCCAGCAGCTTGACCCAGGGGGCCTACAATGAGCAGTTCTTC. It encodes CASSLTQGAYNEQFF.

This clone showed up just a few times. The CDR3 loop is CASSFSGTGGDEQYF. CDR3 DNA: TGTGCCAGCAGCTTCTCCGGGACAGGGGGTGACGAGCAGTACTTC. The rearrangement uses TRBV7-9 and TRBJ2-7; 11 bases map to TRBD1. This CDR3 has 15 amino acids. V lost 3 bases to trimming and J lost 5 bases; unmatched junction nucleotides: 6. Per the germline V gene, CDR1 is SEHNR and CDR2 is FQNEAQ (reference sequence).

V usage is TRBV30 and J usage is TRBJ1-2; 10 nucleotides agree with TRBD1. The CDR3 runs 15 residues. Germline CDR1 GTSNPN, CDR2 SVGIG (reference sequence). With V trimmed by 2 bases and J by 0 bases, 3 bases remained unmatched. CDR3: CAWSPGTGANYGYTF. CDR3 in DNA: TGTGCCTGGAGTCCAGGGACAGGGGCTAACTATGGCTACACCTTC.

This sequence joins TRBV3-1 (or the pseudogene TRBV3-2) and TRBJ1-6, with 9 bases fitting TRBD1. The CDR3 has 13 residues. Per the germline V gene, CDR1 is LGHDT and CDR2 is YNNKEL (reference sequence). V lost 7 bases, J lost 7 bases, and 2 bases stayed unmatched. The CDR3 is CASKGTGNSPLHF. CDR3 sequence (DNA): TGTGCCAGCAAAGGGACAGGGAATTCACCCCTCCACTTT.

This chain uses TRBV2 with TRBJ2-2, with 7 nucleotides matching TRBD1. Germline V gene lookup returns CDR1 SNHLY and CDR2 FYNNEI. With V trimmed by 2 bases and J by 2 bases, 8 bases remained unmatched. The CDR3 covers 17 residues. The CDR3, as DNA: TGTGCCAGCAGTGAACCCTCCGACAGGGTAAACACCGGGGAGCTGTTTTTT. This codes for CASSEPSDRVNTGELFF.

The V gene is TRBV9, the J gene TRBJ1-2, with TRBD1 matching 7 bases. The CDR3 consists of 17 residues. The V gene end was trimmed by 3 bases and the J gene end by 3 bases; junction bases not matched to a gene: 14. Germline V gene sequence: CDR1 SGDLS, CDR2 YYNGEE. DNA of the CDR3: TGTGCCAGCAGCGGTGGGCGAGGGGGCGCCCCGTACTATGGCTACACCTTC. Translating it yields CASSGGRGGAPYYGYTF.

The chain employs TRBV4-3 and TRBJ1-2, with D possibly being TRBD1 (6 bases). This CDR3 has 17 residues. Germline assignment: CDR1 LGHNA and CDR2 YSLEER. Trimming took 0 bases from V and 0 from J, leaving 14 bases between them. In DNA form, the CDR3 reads TGCGCCAGCAGCCAAGATCTCACAGGGAGCGCTAACTATGGCTACACCTTC. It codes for CASSQDLTGSANYGYTF.

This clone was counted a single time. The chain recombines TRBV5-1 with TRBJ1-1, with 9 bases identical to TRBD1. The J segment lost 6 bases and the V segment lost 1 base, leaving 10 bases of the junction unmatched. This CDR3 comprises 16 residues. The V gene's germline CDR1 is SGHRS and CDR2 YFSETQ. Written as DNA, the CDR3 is TGCGCCAGCAGCTTGACAGGGGGCACCCCCTACCCTGAAGCTTTCTTT. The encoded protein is CASSLTGGTPYPEAFF.

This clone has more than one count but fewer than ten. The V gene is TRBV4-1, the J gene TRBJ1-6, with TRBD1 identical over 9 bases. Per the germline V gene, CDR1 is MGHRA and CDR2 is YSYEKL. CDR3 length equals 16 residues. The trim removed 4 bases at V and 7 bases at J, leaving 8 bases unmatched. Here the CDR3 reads CASSLQPGQGNSPLHF. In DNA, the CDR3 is TGCGCCAGCAGCCTCCAGCCGGGACAGGGAAATTCACCCCTCCACTTT.

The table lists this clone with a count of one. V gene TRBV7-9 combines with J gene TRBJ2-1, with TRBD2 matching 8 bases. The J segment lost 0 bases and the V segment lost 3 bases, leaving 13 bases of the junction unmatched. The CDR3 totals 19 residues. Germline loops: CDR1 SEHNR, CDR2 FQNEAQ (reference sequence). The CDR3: CASSLYFGLAKSSYNEQFF. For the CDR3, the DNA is TGTGCCAGCAGCTTGTATTTCGGACTAGCCAAGAGCTCCTACAATGAGCAGTTCTTC.

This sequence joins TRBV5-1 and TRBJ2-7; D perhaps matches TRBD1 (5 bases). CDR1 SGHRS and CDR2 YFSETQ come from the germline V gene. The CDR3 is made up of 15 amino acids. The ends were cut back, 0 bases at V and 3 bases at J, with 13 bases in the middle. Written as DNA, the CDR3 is TGCGCCAGCAGCTTGGAAGTAACAGGAAACTACGAGCAGTACTTC. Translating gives CASSLEVTGNYEQYF.

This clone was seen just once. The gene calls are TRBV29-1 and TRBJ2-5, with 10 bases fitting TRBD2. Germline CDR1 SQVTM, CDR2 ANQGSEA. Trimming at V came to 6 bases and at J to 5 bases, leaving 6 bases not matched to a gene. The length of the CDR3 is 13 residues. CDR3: CSVKAGGPETQYF. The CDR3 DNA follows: TGCAGCGTGAAAGCGGGAGGGCCGGAGACCCAGTACTTC.

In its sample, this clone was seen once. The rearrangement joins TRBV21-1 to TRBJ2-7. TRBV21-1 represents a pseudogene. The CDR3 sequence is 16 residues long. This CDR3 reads CASSKERITPPYEQYF. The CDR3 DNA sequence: TGTGCCAGCAGCAAAGAAAGGATAACCCCACCCTACGAGCAGTACTTC.

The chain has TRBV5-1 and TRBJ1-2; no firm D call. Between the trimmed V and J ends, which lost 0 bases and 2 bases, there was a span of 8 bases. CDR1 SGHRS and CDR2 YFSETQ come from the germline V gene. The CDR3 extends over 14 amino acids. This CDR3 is CASSLGTVNYGYTF. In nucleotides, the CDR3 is TGCGCCAGCAGCTTGGGGACGGTGAACTATGGCTACACCTTC.

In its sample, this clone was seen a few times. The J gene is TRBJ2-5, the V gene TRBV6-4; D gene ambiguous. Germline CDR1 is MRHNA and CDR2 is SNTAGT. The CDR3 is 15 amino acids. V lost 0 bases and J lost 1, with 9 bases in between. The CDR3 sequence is CASSDSAGSQETQYF. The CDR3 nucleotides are TGTGCCAGCAGTGACTCCGCCGGTAGCCAAGAGACCCAGTACTTC.

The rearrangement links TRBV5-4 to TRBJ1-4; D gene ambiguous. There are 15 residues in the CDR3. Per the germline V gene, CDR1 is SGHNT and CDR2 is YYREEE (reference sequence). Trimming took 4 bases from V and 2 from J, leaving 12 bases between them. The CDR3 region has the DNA TGTGCCAGCAGCCCTGGCGGGGTGACTAATGAAAAACTGTTTTTT. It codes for CASSPGGVTNEKLFF.

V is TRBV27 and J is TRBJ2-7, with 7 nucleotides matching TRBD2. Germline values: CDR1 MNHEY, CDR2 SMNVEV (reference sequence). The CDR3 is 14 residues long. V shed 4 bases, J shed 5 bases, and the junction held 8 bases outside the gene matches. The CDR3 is CASSWRERTNEQYF. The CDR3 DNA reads TGTGCCAGCAGTTGGCGGGAGAGAACCAACGAGCAGTACTTC.

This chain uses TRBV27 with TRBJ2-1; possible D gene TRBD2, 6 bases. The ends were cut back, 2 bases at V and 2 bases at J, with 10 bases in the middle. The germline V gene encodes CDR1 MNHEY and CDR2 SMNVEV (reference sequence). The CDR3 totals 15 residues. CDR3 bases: TGTGCCAGCAGTTTAGGGCGGGACCCCTACAATGAGCAGTTCTTC. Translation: CASSLGRDPYNEQFF.

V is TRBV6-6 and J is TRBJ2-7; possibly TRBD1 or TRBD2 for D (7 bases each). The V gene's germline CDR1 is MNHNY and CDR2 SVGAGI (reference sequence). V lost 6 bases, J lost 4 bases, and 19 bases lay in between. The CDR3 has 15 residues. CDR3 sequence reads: CASRLQGGLRYEQYF. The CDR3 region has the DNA TGTGCCAGCAGATTGCAGGGGGGGCTTCGATACGAGCAGTACTTC.